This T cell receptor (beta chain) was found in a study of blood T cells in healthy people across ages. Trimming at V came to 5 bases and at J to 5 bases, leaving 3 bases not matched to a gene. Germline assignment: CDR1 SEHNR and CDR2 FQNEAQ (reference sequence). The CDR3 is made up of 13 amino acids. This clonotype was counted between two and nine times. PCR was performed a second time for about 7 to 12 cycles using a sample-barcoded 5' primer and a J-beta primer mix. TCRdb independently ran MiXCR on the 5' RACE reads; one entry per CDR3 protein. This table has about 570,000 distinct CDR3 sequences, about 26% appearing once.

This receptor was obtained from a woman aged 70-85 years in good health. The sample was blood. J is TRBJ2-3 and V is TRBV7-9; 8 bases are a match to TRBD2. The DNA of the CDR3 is TGTGCCAGCAGCCCAACTAGCGGAGATACGCAGTATTTT. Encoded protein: CASSPTSGDTQYF.